This T cell receptor beta chain was identified during a study of blood T cell repertoires in COVID-19. About the research overall: Italy, Spain and the United States were the sources of the convalescent and acute COVID-19 samples.

Generated by immunoSEQ multiplex PCR, the TCRdb table keeps only in-frame clones and is missing some. The sample holds 200,000 to 250,000 clones; roughly 88% are singletons and the top ten take approximately 2%. The CDR3 has 15 residues. Germline V gene data show CDR1 as SNHLY and CDR2 as FYNNEI. Trimming shortened V by 3 bases and J by 3 bases, and 12 bases separated the two germline ends. The clonotype was recovered from a man aged 25-45 years who had recovered from COVID-19. What was sequenced was peripheral blood. The rearrangement joins TRBV2 to TRBJ2-4; perhaps TRBD2 as D (6 bases). CDR3 nucleotides: TGTGCCAGCAGTGATAGGAGGGGCGGCAAAAACATTCAGTACTTC. Protein: CASSDRRGGKNIQYF.